The 18 T cell receptor beta chains given below trace back to one sample, sequenced in a study of T cell repertoires in cytomegalovirus infection (dated by TCRdb to the late 2010s). Sequenced using an Illumina HiSeq 1500. TCRdb took the public reads, trimmed them with fastp at Q25, ran MiXCR for clone calling and kept in-frame beta chains. Rows matching on CDR3 protein sequence are summarized as one entry with the most common DNA and genes. The sample records about 180,000 distinct CDR3 sequences, about 15% of which are singletons. 20% to 25% of the sample comes from the top ten. Sequencing was performed on CD8+ T cells from PBMCs. The receptors were gathered from a human donor in good health (CMV status not recorded). Some clones in this sample may be carry-over from other donors' samples.

This clonotype was detected a few times. The CDR3 DNA is TGTGCCAGCAGCTTAGGATGGACAGAGGGCGATACGCAGTATTTT. Translating gives CASSLGWTEGDTQYF. J is TRBJ2-3 and V is TRBV7-6, with D possibly matching TRBD1 (6 bases). The ends were cut back, 1 base at V and 6 bases at J, with 14 bases in the middle. The CDR3 contains 15 residues. The V gene's germline CDR1 is SGHVS and CDR2 FNYEAQ.

This clonotype was observed a handful of times. The rearrangement joins TRBV6-8 to TRBJ1-1; TRBD1 matches at 10 bases. J was trimmed by 0 bases and V by 2 bases; bases with no gene match: 3. Looked up from germline, CDR1 is MNHGY and CDR2 is SAAAGT. The CDR3 contains 16 residues. The CDR3 sequence: CASSYDRGLMNTEAFF. Here the CDR3 DNA reads TGTGCCAGCAGTTACGACAGGGGGCTGATGAACACTGAAGCTTTCTTT.

Only a few counts were recorded for this clonotype. The chain recombines TRBV2 with TRBJ1-5, with D maybe TRBD1 (5 bases). The CDR3 extends over 14 amino acids. CDR1 SNHLY and CDR2 FYNNEI come from the germline V gene. V lost 4 bases, J lost 8 bases, and 15 bases lay in between. In DNA form, the CDR3 reads TGTGCCAGCAGTGTGGGACCCCCGGACAAGCCCCAGCATTTT. It yields the protein CASSVGPPDKPQHF.

The rearrangement joins TRBV7-8 to TRBJ2-1; 14 nucleotides match TRBD2. The V gene's germline CDR1 is SGHVS and CDR2 FQNEAQ. Unmatched junction bases numbered 8, after V lost 4 bases and J lost 9 bases. This CDR3 is 16 amino acids long. CDR3 sequence: CASSSSTSGGVSEQFF. CDR3 DNA: TGTGCCAGCAGCTCATCGACTAGCGGGGGGGTAAGTGAGCAGTTCTTC.

The table lists this clonotype with a few counts. This chain joins TRBV7-2 and TRBJ2-7, with TRBD1 matching 9 bases. The CDR3 is 14 amino acids. The V segment lost 7 bases and the J segment 2 bases; nucleotides outside the gene matches: 6. Per the germline V gene, CDR1 is SGHTA and CDR2 is FQGNSA. The CDR3 DNA is TGTGCCAGCACCTTTTGGACAGGGGCCTACGAGCAGTACTTC. Its protein product is CASTFWTGAYEQYF.

The rearrangement uses TRBV11-1 and TRBJ2-1; D ambiguous. Between the trimmed V and J ends, which lost 7 bases and 2 bases, there was a span of 15 bases. This CDR3 has 15 amino acids. Germline lookup yields CDR1 SGHAT and CDR2 FQDESV (reference sequence). DNA of the CDR3: TGTGCCAGCATCGTCCTAGGCACTGCCTACAATGAGCAGTTCTTC. Amino acid sequence: CASIVLGTAYNEQFF.

The chain combines TRBV7-9 with TRBJ1-4; D perhaps matches TRBD1 (5 bases). Germline CDR1 is SEHNR and CDR2 is FQNEAQ (reference sequence). This CDR3 comprises 13 residues. V lost 5 bases, J lost 8 bases, and 12 bases lay in between. CDR3 protein: CASSPQGEEKLFF. CDR3 DNA: TGTGCCAGCAGCCCCCAAGGGGAAGAAAAACTGTTTTTT.

This clonotype appeared a few times. The CDR3 sequence: CASSFQGVFDTEAFF. DNA of the CDR3: TGTGCCAGCAGCTTTCAGGGGGTTTTCGACACTGAAGCTTTCTTT. This chain connects TRBV5-6 to TRBJ1-1, with TRBD1 matching over 7 bases. Germline V gene lookup returns CDR1 SGHDT and CDR2 YYEEEE. The CDR3 extends over 15 amino acids. V shed 2 bases and J 3 bases; nucleotides not matched to a gene: 7. Using reference TRBV5-6 and TRBJ1-1 for the parts outside the CDR3, the full variable domain is DAGVTQSPTHLIKTRGQQVTLRCSPKSGHDTVSWYQQALGQGPQFIFQYYEEEERQRGNFPDRFSGHQFPNYSSELNVNALLLGDSALYLCASSFQGVFDTEAFFGQGTRLTVV.

This sequence joins TRBV14 and TRBJ1-2, with TRBD1 matching 8 bases. The CDR3 is 13 amino acids. CDR1 and CDR2 from the germline V gene are SGHDN and FVKESK. The V and J ends lost 3 bases and 6 bases, in that order; junction bases with no gene match: 3. CDR3 in DNA: TGTGCCAGCAGCCACGGGACAGGCGATGGCTACACCTTC. Amino acid sequence: CASSHGTGDGYTF.

The gene calls are TRBV7-3 and TRBJ2-6; tentatively, D is TRBD2 (5 bases). Trimming took off 0 bases at V and 4 bases at J, with 10 bases between the two ends. The germline CDR1 and CDR2 sequences are SGHTA and FQGTGA. The CDR3 is made up of 16 amino acids. The CDR3 coding sequence is TGTGCCAGCAGCTTAACGACGGGGTCCGGGGCCAACGTCCTGACTTTC. Amino acids: CASSLTTGSGANVLTF.

The sample holds many counts of this clonotype. CDR3 coding DNA: TGTGCCAGCAGTCCCCTGACGCAAACTCCCTCCTACAATGAGCAGTTCTTC. Residues: CASSPLTQTPSYNEQFF. The V call is TRBV28, the J call TRBJ2-1; D remains ambiguous. Looked up from germline, CDR1 is MDHEN and CDR2 is SYDVKM. V gave up 5 bases and J gave up 0 bases, with 17 bases separating them. The CDR3 has 17 amino acids.

V gene TRBV6-2 or TRBV6-3 combines with J gene TRBJ2-4; D might be TRBD2 (6 bases). Germline V gene data show CDR1 as MNHEY and CDR2 as SVGEGT. Deletions cut 3 bases from V and 2 bases from J, with 14 bases between. The CDR3 consists of 16 residues. The CDR3 loop reads CASSYGGAHSKNIQYF. The CDR3 bases are TGTGCCAGCAGTTATGGAGGGGCGCACTCCAAAAACATTCAGTACTTC.

V and J are TRBV28 and TRBJ2-4, with D possibly being TRBD2 (6 bases). The CDR3 covers 22 residues. Germline V CDR1 and CDR2: MDHEN, SYDVKM. The V gene lost 6 bases and the J gene lost 0 bases, with 33 bases spanning the gap. The CDR3 coding sequence is TGTGCCAGCAGCCCTACCGTCCGGGACTCAACAGACTTAGTCCTAGCCAAAAACATTCAGTACTTC. Translating it yields CASSPTVRDSTDLVLAKNIQYF.

This clonotype was counted between two and nine times. The CDR3 protein is CASSYSGTSDNEQFF. For the CDR3, the DNA is TGTGCCAGCAGTTACTCGGGGACTAGCGACAATGAGCAGTTCTTC. J is TRBJ2-1 and V is TRBV6-2 or TRBV6-3; TRBD2 matches at 10 bases. V was pared by 0 bases and J by 5 bases, with 1 base of the junction left unmatched. The CDR3 contains 15 residues. Germline V CDR1 and CDR2: MNHEY, SVGEGT.

This clonotype appeared a few times. The chain employs TRBV14 and TRBJ2-1; D gene ambiguous. Germline lookup yields CDR1 SGHDN and CDR2 FVKESK. V was shortened by 0 bases and J by 6 bases, with 9 bases between the two germline ends. The CDR3 extends over 14 amino acids. The chain's CDR3 is CASSQEGLSNEQFF. For the CDR3, the DNA is TGTGCCAGCAGCCAAGAGGGGTTGAGCAATGAGCAGTTCTTC.

The V and J genes are TRBV6-6 and TRBJ1-1; 7 nucleotides line up with TRBD1. Germline trimming cut 0 bases from V and 5 bases from J; bases unmatched to any gene: 12. The CDR3 has 17 amino acids. CDR1 MNHNY and CDR2 SVGAGI come from the germline V gene (reference sequence). The DNA for the CDR3 is TGTGCCAGCAGTTACTCGATCGACAGGGTAGATTGGACTGAAGCTTTCTTT. It translates to CASSYSIDRVDWTEAFF.

This rearrangement joins TRBV7-2 to TRBJ1-1; D is possibly TRBD1 (5 bases). This CDR3 spans 18 amino acids. The germline V gene has CDR1 SGHTA and CDR2 FQGNSA. Trimming left V 5 bases short and J 7 bases short, with 29 bases between. The CDR3 DNA is TGTGCCAGCAGCCATAACTCCCCCCAGGCAGGGAACATTTTTGAAGCTTTCTTT. It codes for CASSHNSPQAGNIFEAFF.

This clonotype was found a few times. This chain links TRBV5-4 with TRBJ2-3, with TRBD2 matching over 14 bases. V lost 4 bases and J lost 5; bases outside the gene matches: 9. The CDR3 extends over 17 amino acids. Germline CDR1 and CDR2: SGHNT and YYREEE (reference sequence). The CDR3 DNA sequence: TGTGCCAGCAGCCCGGGACTAGCGGGGGCCCTCGGAGATACGCAGTATTTT. Residues: CASSPGLAGALGDTQYF.